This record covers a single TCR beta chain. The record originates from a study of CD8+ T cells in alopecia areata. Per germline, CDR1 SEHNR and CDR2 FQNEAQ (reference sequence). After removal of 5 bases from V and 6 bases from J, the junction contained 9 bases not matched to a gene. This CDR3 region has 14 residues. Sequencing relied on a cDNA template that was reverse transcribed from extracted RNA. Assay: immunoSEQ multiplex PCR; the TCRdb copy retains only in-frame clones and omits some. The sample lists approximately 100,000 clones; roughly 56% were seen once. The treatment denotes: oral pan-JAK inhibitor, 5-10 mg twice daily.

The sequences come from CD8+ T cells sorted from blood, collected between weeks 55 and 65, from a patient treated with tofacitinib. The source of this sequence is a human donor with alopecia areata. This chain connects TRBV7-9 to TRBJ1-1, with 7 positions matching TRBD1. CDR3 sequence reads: CASSPGTDFSEAFF. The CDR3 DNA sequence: TGTGCCAGCAGCCCCGGGACAGATTTTTCTGAAGCTTTCTTT.